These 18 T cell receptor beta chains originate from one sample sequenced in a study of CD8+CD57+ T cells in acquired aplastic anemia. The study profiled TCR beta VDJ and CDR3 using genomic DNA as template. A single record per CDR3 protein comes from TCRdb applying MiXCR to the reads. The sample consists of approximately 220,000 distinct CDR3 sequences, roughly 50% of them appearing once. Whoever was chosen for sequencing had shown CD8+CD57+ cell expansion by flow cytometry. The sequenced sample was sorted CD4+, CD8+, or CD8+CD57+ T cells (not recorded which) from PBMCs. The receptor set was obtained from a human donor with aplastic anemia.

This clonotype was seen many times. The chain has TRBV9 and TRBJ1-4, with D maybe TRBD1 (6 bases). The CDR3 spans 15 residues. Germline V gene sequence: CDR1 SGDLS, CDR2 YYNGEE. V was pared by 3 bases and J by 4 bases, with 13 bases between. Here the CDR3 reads CASSEGGKFNEKLFF. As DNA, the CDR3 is TGTGCCAGCAGCGAGGGGGGCAAGTTTAATGAAAAACTGTTTTTT.

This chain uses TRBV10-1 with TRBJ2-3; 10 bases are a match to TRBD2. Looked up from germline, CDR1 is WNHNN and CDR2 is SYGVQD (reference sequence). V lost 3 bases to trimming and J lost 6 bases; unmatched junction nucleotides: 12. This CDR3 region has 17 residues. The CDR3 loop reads CASSDRGELAGMDTQYF. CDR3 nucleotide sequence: TGCGCCAGCAGTGACAGAGGTGAACTAGCGGGAATGGATACGCAGTATTTT.

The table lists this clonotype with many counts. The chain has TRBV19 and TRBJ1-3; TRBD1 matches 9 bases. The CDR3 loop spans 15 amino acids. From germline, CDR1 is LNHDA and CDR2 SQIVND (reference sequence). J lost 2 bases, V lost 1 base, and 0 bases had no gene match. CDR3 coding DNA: TGTGCCAGTAGTATAGGACAGGGGGCTGGAAACACCATATATTTT. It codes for CASSIGQGAGNTIYF.

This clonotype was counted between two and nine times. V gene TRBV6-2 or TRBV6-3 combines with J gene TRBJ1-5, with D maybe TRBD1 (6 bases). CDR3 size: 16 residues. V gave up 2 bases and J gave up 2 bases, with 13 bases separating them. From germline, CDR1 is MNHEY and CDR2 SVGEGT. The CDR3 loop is CASSYGGRVGNQPQHF. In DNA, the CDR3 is TGTGCCAGCAGTTACGGGGGCCGGGTTGGCAATCAGCCCCAGCATTTT.

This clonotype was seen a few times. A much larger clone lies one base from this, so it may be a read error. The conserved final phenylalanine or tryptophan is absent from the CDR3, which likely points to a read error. The CDR3 nucleotides are TGTGCCAGCAGCGTAGATGAGCTACGGGGGGTGAATACGCAGTATTCT. Translating it yields CASSVDELRGVNTQYS. The chain uses TRBV9 and TRBJ2-3, with 7 bases identical to TRBD2. This CDR3 contains 16 residues. V lost 0 bases, J lost 7 bases, and 11 bases stayed unmatched. CDR1 SGDLS and CDR2 YYNGEE come from the germline V gene.

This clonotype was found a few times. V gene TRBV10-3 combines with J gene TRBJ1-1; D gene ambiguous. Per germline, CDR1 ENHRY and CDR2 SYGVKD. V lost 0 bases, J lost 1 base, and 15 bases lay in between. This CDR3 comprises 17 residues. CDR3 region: CAISESAGVRPNTEAFF. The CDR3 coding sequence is TGTGCCATCAGTGAGTCGGCCGGAGTTAGACCGAACACTGAAGCTTTCTTT.

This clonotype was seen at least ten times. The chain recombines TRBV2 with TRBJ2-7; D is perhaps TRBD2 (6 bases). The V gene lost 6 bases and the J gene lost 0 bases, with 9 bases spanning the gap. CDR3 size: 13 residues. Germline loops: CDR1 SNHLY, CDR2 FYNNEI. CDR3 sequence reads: CASRRDPSYEQYF. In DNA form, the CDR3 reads TGTGCCAGCAGGCGGGACCCCTCCTACGAGCAGTACTTC.

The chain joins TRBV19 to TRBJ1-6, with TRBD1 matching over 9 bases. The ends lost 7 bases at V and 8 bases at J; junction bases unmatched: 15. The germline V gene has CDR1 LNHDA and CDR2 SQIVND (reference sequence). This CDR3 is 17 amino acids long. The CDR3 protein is CASTSGRQGVGDSPLHF. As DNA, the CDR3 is TGTGCCAGTACCAGTGGGCGACAGGGGGTAGGCGATTCACCCCTCCACTTT.

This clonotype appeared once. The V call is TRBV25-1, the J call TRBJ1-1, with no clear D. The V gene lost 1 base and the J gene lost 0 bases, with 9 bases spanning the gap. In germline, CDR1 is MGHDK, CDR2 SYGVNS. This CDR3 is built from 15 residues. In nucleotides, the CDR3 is TGTGCCAGCAGTGAATCCTCACGGGTGAACACTGAAGCTTTCTTT. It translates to CASSESSRVNTEAFF.

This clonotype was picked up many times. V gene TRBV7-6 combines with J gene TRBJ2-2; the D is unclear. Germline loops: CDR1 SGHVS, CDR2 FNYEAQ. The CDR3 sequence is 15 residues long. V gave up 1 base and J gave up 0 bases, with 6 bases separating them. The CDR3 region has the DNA TGTGCCAGCAGCTTAGTCGCAGCGAACACCGGGGAGCTGTTTTTT. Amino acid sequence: CASSLVAANTGELFF.

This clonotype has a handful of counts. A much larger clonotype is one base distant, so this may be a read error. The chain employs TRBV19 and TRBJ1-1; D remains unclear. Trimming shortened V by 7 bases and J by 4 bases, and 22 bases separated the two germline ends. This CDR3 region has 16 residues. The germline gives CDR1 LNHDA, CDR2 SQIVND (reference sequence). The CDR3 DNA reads TGTGCCAGTAATATCGTTCGTGTAAGAGGCAGCACTGAAGCTTTCTTT. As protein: CASNIVRVRGSTEAFF.

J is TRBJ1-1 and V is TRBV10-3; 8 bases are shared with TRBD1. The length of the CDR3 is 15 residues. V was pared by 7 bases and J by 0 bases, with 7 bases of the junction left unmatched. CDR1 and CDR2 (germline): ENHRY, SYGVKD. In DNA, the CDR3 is TGTGCCATCAAAGGGCAGGGGGCACTGAACACTGAAGCTTTCTTT. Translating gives CAIKGQGALNTEAFF.

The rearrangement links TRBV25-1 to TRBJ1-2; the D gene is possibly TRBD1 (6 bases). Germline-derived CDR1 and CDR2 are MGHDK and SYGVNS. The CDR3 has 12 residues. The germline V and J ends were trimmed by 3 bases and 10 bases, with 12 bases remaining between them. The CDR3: CASSEDSVFYTF. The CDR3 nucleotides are TGTGCCAGCAGTGAGGACAGTGTTTTCTACACCTTC.

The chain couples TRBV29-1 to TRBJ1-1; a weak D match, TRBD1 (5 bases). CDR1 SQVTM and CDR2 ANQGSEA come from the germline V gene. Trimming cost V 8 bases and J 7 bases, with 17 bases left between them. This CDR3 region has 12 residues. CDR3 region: CSHSWDGSEAFF. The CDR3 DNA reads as TGCAGCCACTCTTGGGACGGCAGTGAAGCTTTCTTT.

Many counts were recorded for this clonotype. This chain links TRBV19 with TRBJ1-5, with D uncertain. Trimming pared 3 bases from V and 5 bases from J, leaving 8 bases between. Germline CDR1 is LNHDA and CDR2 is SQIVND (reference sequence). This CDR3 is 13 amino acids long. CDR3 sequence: CASSIGVYQPQHF. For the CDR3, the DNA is TGTGCCAGTAGTATCGGGGTTTATCAGCCCCAGCATTTT.

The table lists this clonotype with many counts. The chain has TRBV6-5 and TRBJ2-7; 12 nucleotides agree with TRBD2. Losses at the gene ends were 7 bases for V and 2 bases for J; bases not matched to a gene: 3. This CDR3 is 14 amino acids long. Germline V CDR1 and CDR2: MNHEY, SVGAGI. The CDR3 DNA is TGTGCCAGCAAATCTAGCGGGGGGGCCTACGAGCAGTACTTC. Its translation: CASKSSGGAYEQYF.

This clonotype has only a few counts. The CDR3 loop is CASRRQVITDTQYF. The CDR3 region has the DNA TGTGCCAGCAGACGACAGGTTATAACAGATACGCAGTATTTT. The chain has TRBV6-5 and TRBJ2-3, with TRBD1 as a possible D gene (6 bases). The V gene lost 6 bases and the J gene lost 3 bases, with 13 bases spanning the gap. The germline gives CDR1 MNHEY, CDR2 SVGAGI. The CDR3 runs 14 residues.

The CDR3: CASSQHSQPQHF. In DNA, the CDR3 is TGTGCCAGCAGCCAACACTCTCAGCCCCAGCATTTT. The gene calls are TRBV3-1 and TRBJ1-5; no clear D gene. The CDR3 has 12 residues. The V gene lost 2 bases and the J gene lost 6 bases, with 5 bases spanning the gap. Germline V lookup: CDR1 LGHDT, CDR2 YNNKEL (reference sequence). Variable domain in full (rest from reference TRBV3-1 and TRBJ1-5): DTAVSQTPKYLVTQMGNDKSIKCEQNLGHDTMYWYKQDSKKFLKIMFSYNNKELIINETVPNRFSPKSPDKAHLNLHINSLELGDSAVYFCASSQHSQPQHFGDGTRLSIL.